This is a list of T cell receptor beta chains from one sample in a study of CD8+ T cells in alopecia areata. TCRdb keeps only in-frame clones here, not all; method: immunoSEQ multiplex PCR. This sample has some 220,000 clones, with about 57% found just once. Material: CD4+ T cells sorted from blood, obtained at week 4, from a patient treated with tofacitinib. Receptors originate from a human donor with alopecia areata. CDR3s leave out the opening cysteine and the closing phenylalanine or tryptophan. Not all rows give a size; the values are once, few, many and, for expanded clones, a class.

v_gene	abundance	j_gene	CDR3aa
TRBV29-1	NA	TRBJ1-1	SVNAGHSNTEAF
TRBV5-6	NA	TRBJ1-2	ASSPTPGTAGYT
TRBV30	once	TRBJ2-7	AWSRKGSSYEQY
TRBV30	NA	TRBJ2-7	AWSGQGGHYEQY
TRBV27	NA	TRBJ2-7	ASSSQTGGPRYEQY
TRBV29-1	NA	TRBJ1-2	SVEGPEGYT
TRBV6-5	once	TRBJ2-1	ASGVRAGRDGEQF
TRBV11-2	few	TRBJ1-2	ASSLEYRRAGYT
TRBV14	few	TRBJ1-1	ASSQDLMNTEAF
TRBV11-2	NA	TRBJ2-7	ASSLAGQGGEQY
TRBV4-1	NA	TRBJ2-1	ASSQEPRLAEQF
TRBV5-1	many	TRBJ2-3	ASSNEPNRVADTQY
TRBV25-1	NA	TRBJ2-4	ASSESGERKNIQY
TRBV5-6	few	TRBJ2-7	ASSAGTVTYEQY
TRBV15	NA	TRBJ2-3	ATGRSHTDTQY
TRBV29-1	NA	TRBJ2-7	SVVLRSPQGGVEQY
TRBV29-1	NA	TRBJ2-3	SVLPGLTSTDTQY
TRBV29-1	NA	TRBJ2-3	SVVVRGGTDTQY
TRBV2	NA	TRBJ1-6	ASSRDSQGPLH
TRBV29-1	NA	TRBJ1-1	SVRSGTTEAF
TRBV2	NA	TRBJ1-5	ASSDRDFNNQPQH
TRBV30	NA	TRBJ1-6	AWSVPTGQNSPLH
TRBV6-5	NA	TRBJ1-1	ASSWGDRLNTEAF
TRBV29-1	once	TRBJ2-7	SVEGLSYEQY
TRBV5-1	NA	TRBJ1-1	ASSLAVGGNTEAF
TRBV30	many	TRBJ2-2	AWTGQGTGELF
TRBV6-1	NA	TRBJ2-1	ASSDSTSGGDEQF
TRBV10-3	few	TRBJ2-7	ARSGTPFYEQY
TRBV9	NA	TRBJ1-2	ASANYPNYGYT
TRBV30	NA	TRBJ2-6	AWRATGANVLT
TRBV15	NA	TRBJ2-5	ATSRGVTGGEETQY
TRBV19	medium-sized	TRBJ2-3	ASSLTGWGDTQY
TRBV29-1	once	TRBJ1-2	SVDGLVDYGYT
TRBV29-1	NA	TRBJ2-1	SVSGDSYNEQF
TRBV7-3	few	TRBJ2-4	ASSLDREDIQY
TRBV7-2	NA	TRBJ1-5	ASSFLNQPQH
TRBV23-1	few	TRBJ1-2	ASSQNWTGYGYT
TRBV7-2	NA	TRBJ2-7	ASSLGGASYEQY
TRBV5-6	NA	TRBJ1-5	ASSLGQGRNQPQH
TRBV11-2	NA	TRBJ2-6	ASSLGRQGAGANVLT
TRBV27	NA	TRBJ1-1	ASSIQGARTEAF
TRBV5-1	NA	TRBJ2-3	ASSFQGKVGDTQY
TRBV6-5	few	TRBJ2-3	ASRVLSTDTQY
TRBV30	NA	TRBJ2-1	AYGSPGGEQF
TRBV6-5	NA	TRBJ2-2	ASSRQGWSGELF
TRBV27	few	TRBJ2-5	ASSTTGLRKETQY
TRBV5-6	NA	TRBJ2-2	ASRKNPNTGELF
TRBV29-1	NA	TRBJ2-3	SVDRGADTQY
TRBV30	NA	TRBJ1-5	AWSGTGRYQPQH
TRBV25-1	once	TRBJ2-5	ASSESRLRQETQY
TRBV29-1	few	TRBJ2-3	SVLTSTDTQY
TRBV5-1	few	TRBJ2-5	ASSWGQAEETQY
TRBV29-1	NA	TRBJ2-7	SVQRTETYEQY
TRBV6-5	few	TRBJ2-7	ASSYEPAYEQY